In this sample, the clone carrying this T cell receptor beta chain turned up a few times. Sequencing was performed with immunoSEQ multiplex PCR; in TCRdb, only in-frame clones are kept and a portion is missing. The sample records under 150,000 clones, under 90% being singletons. These data are taken from a study of blood T cell repertoires in COVID-19. On the study more broadly: The origin of the acute and convalescent COVID-19 samples was the United States, Italy and Spain. T cells, B-cell-depleted T cells, or PBMCs supplied cDNA or gDNA.

Source material: peripheral blood. This sequence originates from a woman of 80 years or more in a cohort sampled during active or convalescent COVID-19.

This CDR3 is CASSDPGGDDDTEAFF. Here the CDR3 DNA reads TGTGCCAGCAGCGACCCAGGGGGCGATGACGACACTGAAGCTTTCTTT. This chain links TRBV6-6 with TRBJ1-1, with 8 bases lining up with TRBD1. Germline V lookup: CDR1 MNHNY, CDR2 SVGAGI (reference sequence). The V segment lost 6 bases and the J segment 3 bases; nucleotides outside the gene matches: 12. The CDR3 contains 16 residues.